A selection of T cell receptor beta chains follows, all from one sample in a study of blood T cell repertoires in COVID-19. This table comes from immunoSEQ multiplex PCR, and its TCRdb copy is limited to in-frame clones, with some not included. The sample includes around 230,000 clones, around 88% seen only once; the top ten take around 8.7%. The sample taken for sequencing was peripheral blood. These receptors originate from a woman aged 50 to 60 with acute or convalescent COVID-19. Both conserved end residues are part of each CDR3. Each record gives: J gene, V gene, D gene, clone size, CDR3 protein, CDR3 DNA. D genes are given only for firm matches. Clone size, where shown, is once, few, many, or a class for clones that have expanded.

>TRBJ2-1|TRBV19|NA|NA
CASSIVGESNYNEQFF
TGTGCCAGTAGTATTGTCGGGGAGAGTAACTACAATGAGCAGTTCTTC
>TRBJ1-2|TRBV6-6|TRBD1|NA
CASSPLTGQGEWYGYTF
TGTGCCAGCAGTCCACTAACGGGACAGGGGGAATGGTATGGCTACACCTTC
>TRBJ2-7|TRBV6-2/TRBV6-3|NA|NA
CASSYLRTERGYEQYF
TGTGCCAGCAGTTACCTCCGGACAGAGAGAGGCTACGAGCAGTACTTC
>TRBJ2-3|TRBV5-1|TRBD2|few
CASSLGLADTDTQYF
TGCGCCAGCAGCTTGGGACTAGCGGACACAGATACGCAGTATTTT
>TRBJ1-2|TRBV6-2/TRBV6-3|TRBD1|NA
CASSYSTGGNGYTF
TGTGCCAGCAGTTACTCGACAGGGGGAAATGGCTACACCTTC
>TRBJ2-7|TRBV5-1|NA|NA
CASRLPHDSSQYF
TGCGCCAGCCGGCTCCCCCATGACAGTTCTCAGTACTTC
>TRBJ2-2|TRBV5-6|NA|NA
CASSLDGTGGWAGELFF
TGTGCCAGCAGCTTGGATGGGACCGGAGGGTGGGCCGGGGAGCTGTTTTTT
>TRBJ2-3|TRBV2|NA|NA
CASSDTRDTDTQYF
TGTGCCAGCAGTGATACCAGGGACACAGATACGCAGTATTTT
>TRBJ2-2|TRBV11-2|NA|NA
CASSLHPGAAGELFF
TGTGCCAGCAGCTTACATCCCGGAGCCGCCGGGGAGCTGTTTTTT
>TRBJ1-1|TRBV19|NA|NA
CASNLGAMNTEAFF
TGTGCCAGTAATCTGGGCGCTATGAACACTGAAGCTTTCTTT
>TRBJ2-7|TRBV11-2|TRBD2|NA
CASGPTSGSFYEQYF
TGTGCCAGCGGGCCGACTAGCGGGAGTTTCTACGAGCAGTACTTC
>TRBJ2-2|TRBV18|NA|few
CASSPRSTTGELFF
TGTGCCAGCTCACCTCGGTCAACCACCGGGGAGCTGTTTTTT
>TRBJ1-1|TRBV18|NA|once
CASSPGGGNMNTEAFF
TGTGCCAGCTCACCAGGGGGGGGAAATATGAACACTGAAGCTTTCTTT
>TRBJ2-7|TRBV3-1/TRBV3-2|NA|NA
CASSQAEGLYEQYF
TGTGCCAGCAGCCAAGCCGAGGGCCTTTACGAGCAGTACTTC
>TRBJ2-1|TRBV7-2|NA|NA
CASSIGLVNEQFF
TGTGCCAGCAGCATTGGCCTGGTCAATGAGCAGTTCTTC
>TRBJ1-2|TRBV4-2|TRBD1|NA
CASSPTDREDGYTF
TGTGCCAGCAGCCCAACTGACAGGGAGGATGGCTACACCTTC
>TRBJ1-5|TRBV2|TRBD1|few
CASSGTGGRHQPQHF
TGTGCCAGCAGTGGGACAGGGGGGAGACACCAGCCCCAGCATTTT
>TRBJ1-5|TRBV3-1/TRBV3-2|NA|NA
CASSLQGQPQHF
TGTGCCAGCAGCCTCCAGGGTCAGCCCCAGCATTTT
>TRBJ1-1|TRBV19|NA|few
CASSIGQVNTEAFF
TGTGCCAGTAGTATAGGACAGGTGAACACTGAAGCTTTCTTT
>TRBJ1-6|TRBV28|NA|NA
CASSNPTVKDSPLHF
TGTGCCAGCAGTAATCCGACAGTAAAAGATTCACCCCTCCACTTT
>TRBJ2-3|TRBV24-1|NA|NA
CATSDPRDTYTDTQYF
TGTGCCACCAGTGATCCCCGGGACACTTACACAGATACGCAGTATTTT
>TRBJ2-7|TRBV6-5|TRBD1|NA
CASSYGTGAYEQYF
TGTGCCAGCAGTTATGGGACAGGGGCCTACGAGCAGTACTTC
>TRBJ1-1|TRBV24-1|NA|NA
CATSETGTEAFF
TGTGCCACCAGTGAAACAGGAACTGAAGCTTTCTTT
>TRBJ2-3|TRBV24-1|NA|NA
CATSDPGVTDTQYF
TGTGCCACCAGTGACCCCGGGGTCACAGATACGCAGTATTTT